This TCR beta chain was obtained from a study of blood T cell repertoires in COVID-19. Study-level background: There were acute and convalescent COVID-19 samples, and they came from the United States, Italy and Spain.

Authors' processing steps: Amplification from reference gene primers served as the basis for estimated nucleated cell counts. The method was immunoSEQ multiplex PCR; TCRdb's version includes in-frame clones alone and lacks a portion of them. The V and J calls and clone size were taken over from that table, and D and trimming were inferred from the DNA. The top ten hold around 2.7% of the sample, which has under 200,000 clones, around four fifths seen once. V dropped 2 bases and J dropped 4 bases, with 9 bases sitting between them. The CDR3 spans 13 residues. This clone was counted between two and nine times.

This chain connects TRBV12-3 or TRBV12-4 to TRBJ2-7, with unresolved D. The receptor comes from a man between 65 and 79 years old with acute or convalescent COVID-19. The sequencing sample was made of peripheral blood. CDR3 sequence (DNA): TGTGCCAGCAGTTTACCCAGCGTTTACGAGCAGTACTTC. Its translation is CASSLPSVYEQYF.